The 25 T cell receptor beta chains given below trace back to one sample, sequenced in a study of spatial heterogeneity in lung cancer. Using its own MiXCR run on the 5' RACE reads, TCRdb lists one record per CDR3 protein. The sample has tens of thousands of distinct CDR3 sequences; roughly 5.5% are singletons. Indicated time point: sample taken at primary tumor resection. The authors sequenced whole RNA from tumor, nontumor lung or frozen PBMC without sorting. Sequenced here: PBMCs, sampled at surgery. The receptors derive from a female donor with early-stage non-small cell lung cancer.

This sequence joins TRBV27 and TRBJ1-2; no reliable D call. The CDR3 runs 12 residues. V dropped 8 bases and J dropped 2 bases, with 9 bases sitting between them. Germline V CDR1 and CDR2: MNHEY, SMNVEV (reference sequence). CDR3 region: CASGSANYGYTF. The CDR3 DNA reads TGTGCCAGCGGTTCGGCCAACTATGGCTACACCTTC.

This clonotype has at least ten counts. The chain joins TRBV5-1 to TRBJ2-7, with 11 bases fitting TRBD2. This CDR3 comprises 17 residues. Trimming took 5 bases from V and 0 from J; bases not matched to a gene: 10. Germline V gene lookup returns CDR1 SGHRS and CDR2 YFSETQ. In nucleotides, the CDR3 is TGCGCCAGCAGTCCCACCCTAGCGGGAGGTCCCTCCTACGAGCAGTACTTC. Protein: CASSPTLAGGPSYEQYF.

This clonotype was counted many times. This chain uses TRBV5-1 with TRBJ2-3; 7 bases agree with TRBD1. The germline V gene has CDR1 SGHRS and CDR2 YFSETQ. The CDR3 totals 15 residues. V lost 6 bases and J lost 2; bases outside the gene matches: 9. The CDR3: CASTPGQIYTDTQYF. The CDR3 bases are TGCGCCAGCACCCCGGGACAGATTTACACAGATACGCAGTATTTT.

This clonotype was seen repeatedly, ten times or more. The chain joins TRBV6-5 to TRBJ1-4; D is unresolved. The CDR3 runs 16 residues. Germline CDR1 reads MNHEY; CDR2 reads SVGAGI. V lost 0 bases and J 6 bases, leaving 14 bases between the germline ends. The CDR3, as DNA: TGTGCCAGCAGTTACTCCACGGGGAGGGTTCATGAAAAACTGTTTTTT. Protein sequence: CASSYSTGRVHEKLFF.

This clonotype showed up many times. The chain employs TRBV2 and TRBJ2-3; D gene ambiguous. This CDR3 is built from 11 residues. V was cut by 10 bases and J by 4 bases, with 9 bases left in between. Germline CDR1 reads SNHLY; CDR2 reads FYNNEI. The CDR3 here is CATEYSDTQYF. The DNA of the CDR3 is TGTGCCACCGAGTACTCAGATACGCAGTATTTT.

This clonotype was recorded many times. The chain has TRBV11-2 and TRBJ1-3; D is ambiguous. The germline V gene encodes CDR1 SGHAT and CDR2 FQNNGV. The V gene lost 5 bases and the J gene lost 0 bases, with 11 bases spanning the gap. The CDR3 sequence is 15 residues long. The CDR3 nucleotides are TGTGCCAGCAGCACGGGATCCTTCTCTGGAAACACCATATATTTT. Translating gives CASSTGSFSGNTIYF.

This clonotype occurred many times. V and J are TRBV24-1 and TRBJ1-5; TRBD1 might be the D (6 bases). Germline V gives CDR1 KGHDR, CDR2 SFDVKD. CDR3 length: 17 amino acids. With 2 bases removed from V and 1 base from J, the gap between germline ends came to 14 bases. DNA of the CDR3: TGTGCCACCAGTGATTCGGGCAGGGGCGGGAGCAATCAGCCCCAGCATTTT. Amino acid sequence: CATSDSGRGGSNQPQHF.

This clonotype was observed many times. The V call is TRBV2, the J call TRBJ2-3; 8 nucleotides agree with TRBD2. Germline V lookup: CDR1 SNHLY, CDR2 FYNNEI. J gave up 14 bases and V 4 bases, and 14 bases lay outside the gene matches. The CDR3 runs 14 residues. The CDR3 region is CASSGSYRGGPPYF. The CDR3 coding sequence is TGTGCCAGCAGTGGTTCCTATCGCGGGGGGCCCCCGTATTTT.

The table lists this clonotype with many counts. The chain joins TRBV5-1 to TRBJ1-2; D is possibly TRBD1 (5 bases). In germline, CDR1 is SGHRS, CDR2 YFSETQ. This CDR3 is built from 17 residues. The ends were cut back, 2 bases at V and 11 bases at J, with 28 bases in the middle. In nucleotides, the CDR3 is TGCGCCAGCAGCTTAAGCACCGCCTCCAGGCCCCTATGGGGGTACACCTTC. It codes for CASSLSTASRPLWGYTF.

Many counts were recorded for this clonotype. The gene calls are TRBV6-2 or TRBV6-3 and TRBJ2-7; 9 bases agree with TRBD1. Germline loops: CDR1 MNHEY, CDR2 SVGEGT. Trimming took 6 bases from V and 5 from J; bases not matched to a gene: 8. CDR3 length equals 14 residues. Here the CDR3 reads CASSRGTGNHEQYF. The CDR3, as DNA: TGTGCCAGCAGCCGAGGGACAGGGAACCACGAGCAGTACTTC.

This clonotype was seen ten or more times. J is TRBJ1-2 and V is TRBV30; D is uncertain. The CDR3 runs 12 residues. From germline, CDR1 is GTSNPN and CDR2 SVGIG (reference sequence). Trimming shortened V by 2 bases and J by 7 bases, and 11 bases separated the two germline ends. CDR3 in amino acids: CAWSTERVGYTF. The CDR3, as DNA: TGTGCCTGGAGTACCGAGCGGGTTGGCTACACCTTC.

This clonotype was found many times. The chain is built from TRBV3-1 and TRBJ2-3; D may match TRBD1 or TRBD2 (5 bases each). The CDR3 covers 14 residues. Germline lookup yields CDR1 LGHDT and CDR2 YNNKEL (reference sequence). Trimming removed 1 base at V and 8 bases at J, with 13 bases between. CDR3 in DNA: TGTGCCAGCAGCCAAGGGGGGACCCTAACTACGCAGTATTTT. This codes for CASSQGGTLTTQYF.

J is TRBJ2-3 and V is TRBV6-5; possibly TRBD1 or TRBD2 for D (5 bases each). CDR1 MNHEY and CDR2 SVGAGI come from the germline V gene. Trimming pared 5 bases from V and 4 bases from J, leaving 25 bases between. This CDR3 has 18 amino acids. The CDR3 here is CASSMGPPGLFYSDTQYF. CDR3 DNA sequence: TGTGCCAGCAGTATGGGACCACCAGGGTTGTTTTATTCAGATACGCAGTATTTT.

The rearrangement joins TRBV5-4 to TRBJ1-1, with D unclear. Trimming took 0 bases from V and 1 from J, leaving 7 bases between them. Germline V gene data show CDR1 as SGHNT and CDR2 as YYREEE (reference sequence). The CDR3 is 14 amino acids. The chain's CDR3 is CASSLGVKNTEAFF. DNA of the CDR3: TGTGCCAGCAGCTTGGGGGTTAAGAACACTGAAGCTTTCTTT.

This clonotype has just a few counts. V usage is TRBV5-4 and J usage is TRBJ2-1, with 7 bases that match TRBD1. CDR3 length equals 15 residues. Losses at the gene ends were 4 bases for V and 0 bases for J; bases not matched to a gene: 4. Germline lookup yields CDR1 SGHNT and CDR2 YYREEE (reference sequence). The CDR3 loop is CASSQGQLSYNEQFF. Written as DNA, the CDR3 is TGTGCCAGCAGCCAGGGACAGCTCTCCTACAATGAGCAGTTCTTC.

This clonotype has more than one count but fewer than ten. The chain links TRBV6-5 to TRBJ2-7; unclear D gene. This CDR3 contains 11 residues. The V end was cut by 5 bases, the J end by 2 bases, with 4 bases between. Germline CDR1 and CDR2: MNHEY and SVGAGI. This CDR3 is CASSRAYEQYF. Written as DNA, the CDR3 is TGTGCCAGCAGTCGTGCCTACGAGCAGTACTTC.

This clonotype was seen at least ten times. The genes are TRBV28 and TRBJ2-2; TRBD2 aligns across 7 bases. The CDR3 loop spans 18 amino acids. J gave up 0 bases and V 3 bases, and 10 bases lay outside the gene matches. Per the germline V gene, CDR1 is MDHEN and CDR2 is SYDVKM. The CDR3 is CASSFLLAARANTGELFF. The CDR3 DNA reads TGTGCCAGCAGTTTCCTTCTAGCGGCAAGGGCGAACACCGGGGAGCTGTTTTTT.

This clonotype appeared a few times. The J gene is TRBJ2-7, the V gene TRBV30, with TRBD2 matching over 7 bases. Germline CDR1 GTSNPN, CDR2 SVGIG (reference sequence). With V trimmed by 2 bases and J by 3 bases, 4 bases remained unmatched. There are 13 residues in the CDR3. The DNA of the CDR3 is TGTGCCTGGAGTCCCGGGACTAACTACGAGCAGTACTTC. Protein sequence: CAWSPGTNYEQYF.

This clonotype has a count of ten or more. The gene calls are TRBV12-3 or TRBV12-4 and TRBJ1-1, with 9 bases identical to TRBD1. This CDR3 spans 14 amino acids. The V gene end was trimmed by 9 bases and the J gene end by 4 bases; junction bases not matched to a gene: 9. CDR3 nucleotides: TGTGCCAGTATCCGGGACAGGGCGAGCACTGAAGCTTTCTTT. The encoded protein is CASIRDRASTEAFF.

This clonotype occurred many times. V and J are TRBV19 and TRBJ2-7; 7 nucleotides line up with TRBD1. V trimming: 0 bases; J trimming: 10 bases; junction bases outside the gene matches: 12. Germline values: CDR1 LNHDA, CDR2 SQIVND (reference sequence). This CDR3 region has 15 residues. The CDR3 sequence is CASSIDLGTEEPQYF. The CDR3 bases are TGTGCCAGTAGTATAGATCTTGGGACAGAGGAACCCCAGTACTTC.

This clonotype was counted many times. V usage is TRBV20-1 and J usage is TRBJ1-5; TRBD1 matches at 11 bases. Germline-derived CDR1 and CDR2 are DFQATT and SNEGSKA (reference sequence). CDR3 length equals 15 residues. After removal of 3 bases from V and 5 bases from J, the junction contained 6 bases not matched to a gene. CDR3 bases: TGCAGTGCTAGCCGGACAGGGGGCGGCTATCAGCCCCAGCATTTT. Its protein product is CSASRTGGGYQPQHF.

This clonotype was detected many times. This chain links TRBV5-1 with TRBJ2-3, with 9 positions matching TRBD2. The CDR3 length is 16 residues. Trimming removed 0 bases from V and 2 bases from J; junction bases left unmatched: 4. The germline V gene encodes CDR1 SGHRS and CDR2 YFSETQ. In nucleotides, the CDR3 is TGCGCCAGCAGCTTGGCCGTAGCGGGGGACACAGATACGCAGTATTTT. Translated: CASSLAVAGDTDTQYF.

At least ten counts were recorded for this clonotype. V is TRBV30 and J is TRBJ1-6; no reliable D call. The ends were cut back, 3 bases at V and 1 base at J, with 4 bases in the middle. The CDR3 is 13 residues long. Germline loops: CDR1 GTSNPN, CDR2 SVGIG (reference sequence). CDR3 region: CAWSDSYNSPLHF. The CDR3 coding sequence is TGTGCCTGGAGCGATTCCTATAATTCACCCCTCCACTTT.

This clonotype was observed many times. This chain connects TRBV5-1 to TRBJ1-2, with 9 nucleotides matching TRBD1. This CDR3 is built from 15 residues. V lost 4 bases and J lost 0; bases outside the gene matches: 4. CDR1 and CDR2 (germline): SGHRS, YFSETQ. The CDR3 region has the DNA TGCGCCAGCAGCCACCGGGACAGGGCTAACTATGGCTACACCTTC. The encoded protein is CASSHRDRANYGYTF.

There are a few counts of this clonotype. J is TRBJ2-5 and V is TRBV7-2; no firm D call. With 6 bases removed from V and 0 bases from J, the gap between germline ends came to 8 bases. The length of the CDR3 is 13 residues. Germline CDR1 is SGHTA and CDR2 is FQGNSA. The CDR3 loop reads CASSYLYQETQYF. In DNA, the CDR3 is TGTGCCAGCAGTTACCTTTACCAAGAGACCCAGTACTTC.